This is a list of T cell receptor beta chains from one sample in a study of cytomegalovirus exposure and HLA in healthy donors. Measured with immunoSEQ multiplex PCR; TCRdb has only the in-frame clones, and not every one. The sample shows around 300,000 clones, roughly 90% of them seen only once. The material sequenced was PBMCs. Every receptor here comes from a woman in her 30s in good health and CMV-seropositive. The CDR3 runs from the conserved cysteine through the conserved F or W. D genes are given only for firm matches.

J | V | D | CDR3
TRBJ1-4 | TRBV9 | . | CASSVAGTGREKLFF
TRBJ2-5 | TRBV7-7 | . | CASTNWGGQPGETQYF
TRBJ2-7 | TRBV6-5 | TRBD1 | CASRSRDRGWYEQYF
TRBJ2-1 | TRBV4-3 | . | CASSQEQGGSYNEQFF
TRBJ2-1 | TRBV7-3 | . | CASSLMGAPSSYNEQFF
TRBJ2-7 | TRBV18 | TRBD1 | CASSPRDRSSYEQYF
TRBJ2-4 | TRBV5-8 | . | CASSLVPRHIQYF
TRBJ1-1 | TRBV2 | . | CASSEASGRVAAEAFF
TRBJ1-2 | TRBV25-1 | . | CASSTTETNYGYTF
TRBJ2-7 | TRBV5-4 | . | CASSFDVQMEQYF
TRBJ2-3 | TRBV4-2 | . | CASSQESAAGVTQYF
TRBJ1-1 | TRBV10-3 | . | CAISESGLVGTEAFF
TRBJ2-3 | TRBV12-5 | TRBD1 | CASASGTGGRTDTQYF
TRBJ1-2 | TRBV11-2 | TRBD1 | CASELSGGTGDGLYGYTF
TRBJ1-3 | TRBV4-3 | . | CASSRLETGNTIYF
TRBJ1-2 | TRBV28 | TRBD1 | CASSPGQGGSTYTF
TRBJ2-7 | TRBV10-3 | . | CAISAQDYEQYF
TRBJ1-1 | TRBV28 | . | CASSSLREAFF
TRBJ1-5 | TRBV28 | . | CANGGSDQPQHF
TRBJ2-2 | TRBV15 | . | CATSRGSGELFF
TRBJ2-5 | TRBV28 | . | CASRSTDVVQYF
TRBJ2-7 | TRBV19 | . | CASSISGKGVHEQYF
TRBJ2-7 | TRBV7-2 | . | CASSRGRETSPSEQYF
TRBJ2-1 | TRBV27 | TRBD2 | CASRLAGRNNEQFF
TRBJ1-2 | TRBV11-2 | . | CASSLTRGSGGYTF
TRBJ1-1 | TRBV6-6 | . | CASRVGTMNTEAFF